This T cell receptor (beta chain) was documented in a study of vaccination and CD4 T cells after COVID-19. As for treatment: approximately 11-day PBMC culture with coronavirus spike peptide pools or control peptides (ViraFEST assay). The unexposed donor's CD4+ T cells were collected before the COVID-19 pandemic (2011-2018). Under the ViraFEST approach, antigen-specific T cells were expanded with peptide pools and TCRs subsequently sequenced. Peptide pools at about 11 ug/ml, together with 7.5 to 10 IU/ml IL-2, were added to cultures of some 2 million PBMCs per well. Cultured CD4+ T cell DNA was sequenced using the Oncomine TCR Beta short-read assay. MiXCR, run by TCRdb on the PCR reads, gives a single entry per CDR3 protein. Of around 7,800 distinct CDR3 sequences in the sample, around a third are singletons; the top ten hold 29%. Whole-study results and caveats: Spike mono-reactivity was shown by 304 of 307 vaccine-specific clones in convalescent patients.

A word on this clonotype: Antigen unknown.

Trimming removed 2 bases at V and 1 base at J, with 11 bases between. The CDR3 has 15 residues. Germline loops: CDR1 MNHEY, CDR2 SVGAGI. The chain joins TRBV6-5 to TRBJ1-1; D possibly corresponds to TRBD1 (5 bases). What was sequenced was CD4+ T cells from blood, cultured in vitro. This TCR was sampled from a human donor in good health. CDR3 amino acids: CASSYAGTANTEAFF. The CDR3 nucleotides are TGTGCCAGCAGTTACGCCGGGACTGCGAACACTGAAGCTTTCTTT.